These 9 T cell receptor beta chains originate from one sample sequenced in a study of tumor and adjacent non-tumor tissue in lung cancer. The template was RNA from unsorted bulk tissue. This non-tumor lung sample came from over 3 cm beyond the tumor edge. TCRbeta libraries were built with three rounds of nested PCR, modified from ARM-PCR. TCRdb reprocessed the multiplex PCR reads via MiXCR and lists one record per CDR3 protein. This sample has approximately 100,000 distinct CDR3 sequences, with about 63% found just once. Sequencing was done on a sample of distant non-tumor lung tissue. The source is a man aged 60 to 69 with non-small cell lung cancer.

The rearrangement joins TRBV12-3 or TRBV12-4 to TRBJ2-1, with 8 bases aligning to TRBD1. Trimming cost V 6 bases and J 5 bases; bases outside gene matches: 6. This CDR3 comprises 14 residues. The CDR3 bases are TGTGCCAGCAGGAGACAGGGGAATCACAATGAGCAGTTCTTC. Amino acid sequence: CASRRQGNHNEQFF.

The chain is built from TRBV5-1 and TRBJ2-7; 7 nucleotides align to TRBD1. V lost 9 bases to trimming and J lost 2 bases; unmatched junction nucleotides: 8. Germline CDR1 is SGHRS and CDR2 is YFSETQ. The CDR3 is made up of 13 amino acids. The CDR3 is CAISLGQTYEQYF. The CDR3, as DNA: TGCGCCATCTCACTGGGACAGACCTACGAGCAGTACTTC.

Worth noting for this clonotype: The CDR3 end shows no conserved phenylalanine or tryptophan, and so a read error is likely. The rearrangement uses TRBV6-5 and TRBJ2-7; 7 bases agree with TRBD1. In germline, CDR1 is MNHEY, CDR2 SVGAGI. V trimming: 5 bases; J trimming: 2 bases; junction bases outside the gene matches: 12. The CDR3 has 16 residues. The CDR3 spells CASSHDRAPIPYEQYL. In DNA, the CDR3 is TGTGCCAGCAGTCATGACAGGGCTCCTATCCCCTACGAGCAGTACCTC.

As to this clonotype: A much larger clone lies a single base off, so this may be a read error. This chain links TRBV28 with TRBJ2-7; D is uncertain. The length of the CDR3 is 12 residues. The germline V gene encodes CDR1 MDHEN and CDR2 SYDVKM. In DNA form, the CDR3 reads TGTGCCAACAGTTTAGGTCGTTACGAGCAGTACTTC. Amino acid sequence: CANSLGRYEQYF.

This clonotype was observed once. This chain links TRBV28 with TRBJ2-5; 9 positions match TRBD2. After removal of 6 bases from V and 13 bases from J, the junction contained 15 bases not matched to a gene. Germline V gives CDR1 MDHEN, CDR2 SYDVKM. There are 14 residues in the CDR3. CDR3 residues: CASRQASGKESLYF. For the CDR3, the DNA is TGTGCCAGCAGGCAAGCTAGCGGGAAAGAGTCCCTGTACTTC.

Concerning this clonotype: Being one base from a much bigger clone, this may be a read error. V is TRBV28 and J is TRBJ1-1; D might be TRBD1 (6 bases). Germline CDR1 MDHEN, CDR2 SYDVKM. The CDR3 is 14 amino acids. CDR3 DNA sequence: TGTGACAGCAGTCCGACAGGATCGAACACTGAAGCTTTCTTT. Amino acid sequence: CDSSPTGSNTEAFF.

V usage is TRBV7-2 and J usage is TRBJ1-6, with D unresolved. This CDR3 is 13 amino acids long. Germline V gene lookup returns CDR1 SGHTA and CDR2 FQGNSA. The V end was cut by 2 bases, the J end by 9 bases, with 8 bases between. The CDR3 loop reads CASSLSDGSPLHF. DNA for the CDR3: TGTGCCAGCAGCTTATCTGACGGTTCACCCCTCCACTTT. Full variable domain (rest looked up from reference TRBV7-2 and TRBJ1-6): GAGVSQSPSNKVTEKGKDVELRCDPISGHTALYWYRQSLGQGLEFLIYFQGNSAPDKSGLPSDRFSAERTGGSVSTLTIQRTQQEDSAVYLCASSLSDGSPLHFGNGTRLTVT.

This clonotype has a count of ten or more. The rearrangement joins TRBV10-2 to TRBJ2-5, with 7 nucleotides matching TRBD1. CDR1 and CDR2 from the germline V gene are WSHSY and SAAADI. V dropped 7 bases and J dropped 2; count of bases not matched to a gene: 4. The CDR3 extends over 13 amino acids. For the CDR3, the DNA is TGCGCCAGCATGTGGGACAGTCAAGAGACCCAGTACTTC. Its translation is CASMWDSQETQYF.

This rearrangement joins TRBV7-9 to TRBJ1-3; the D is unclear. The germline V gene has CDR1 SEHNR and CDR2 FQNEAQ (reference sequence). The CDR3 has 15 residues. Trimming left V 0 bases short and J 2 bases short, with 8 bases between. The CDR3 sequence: CASSLARTAGNTIYF. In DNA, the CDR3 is TGTGCCAGCAGCTTAGCAAGGACGGCTGGAAACACCATATATTTT.